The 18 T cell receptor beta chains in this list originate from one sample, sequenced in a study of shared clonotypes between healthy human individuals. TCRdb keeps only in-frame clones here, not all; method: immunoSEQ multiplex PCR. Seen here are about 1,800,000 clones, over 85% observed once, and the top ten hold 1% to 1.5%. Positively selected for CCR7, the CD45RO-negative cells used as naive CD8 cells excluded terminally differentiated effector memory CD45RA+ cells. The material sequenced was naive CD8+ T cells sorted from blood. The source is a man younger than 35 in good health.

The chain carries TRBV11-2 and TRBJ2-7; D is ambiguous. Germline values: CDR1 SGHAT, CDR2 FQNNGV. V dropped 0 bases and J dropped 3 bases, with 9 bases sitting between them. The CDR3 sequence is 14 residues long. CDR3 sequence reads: CASSLDDTFYEQYF. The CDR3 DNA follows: TGTGCCAGCAGCTTAGATGACACCTTCTACGAGCAGTACTTC.

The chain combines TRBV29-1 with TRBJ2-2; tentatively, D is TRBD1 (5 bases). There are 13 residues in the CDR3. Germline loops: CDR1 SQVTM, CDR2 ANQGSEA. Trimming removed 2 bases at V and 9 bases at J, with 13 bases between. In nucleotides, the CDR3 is TGCAGCGTTGAAAGGCAGGGTGGCAGGGAGCTGTTTTTT. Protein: CSVERQGGRELFF.

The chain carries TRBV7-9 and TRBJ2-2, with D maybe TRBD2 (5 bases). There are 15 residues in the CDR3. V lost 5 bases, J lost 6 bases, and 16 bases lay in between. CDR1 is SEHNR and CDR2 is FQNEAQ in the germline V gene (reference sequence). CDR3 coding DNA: TGTGCCAGCAGCCTAAGCGTTAGGGAGCCCGGGGAGCTGTTTTTT. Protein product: CASSLSVREPGELFF.

The CDR3 sequence: CASSWLAGGPYNEQFF. CDR3 DNA: TGTGCCAGCAGCTGGTTAGCGGGAGGGCCCTACAATGAGCAGTTCTTC. J is TRBJ2-1 and V is TRBV7-2, with 11 bases aligning to TRBD2. The trim removed 4 bases at V and 2 bases at J, leaving 4 bases unmatched. Germline V gene lookup returns CDR1 SGHTA and CDR2 FQGNSA. This CDR3 has 16 residues.

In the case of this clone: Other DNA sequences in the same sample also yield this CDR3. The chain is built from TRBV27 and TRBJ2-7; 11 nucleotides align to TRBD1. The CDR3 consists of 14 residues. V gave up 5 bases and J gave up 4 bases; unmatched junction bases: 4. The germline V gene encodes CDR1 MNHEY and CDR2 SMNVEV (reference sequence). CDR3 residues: CASSAGTGGYEQYF. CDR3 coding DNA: TGTGCCAGCAGTGCCGGGACAGGGGGTTACGAGCAGTACTTC.

This CDR3 is CASSQGDFTSTDTQYF. The CDR3 nucleotides are TGCGCCAGCAGCCAAGGGGACTTCACTAGCACAGATACGCAGTATTTT. The chain couples TRBV4-1 to TRBJ2-3, with a possible D match to TRBD2 (6 bases). The germline CDR1 and CDR2 sequences are MGHRA and YSYEKL. Between the trimmed V and J ends, which lost 1 base and 0 bases, there was a span of 11 bases. This CDR3 has 16 residues.

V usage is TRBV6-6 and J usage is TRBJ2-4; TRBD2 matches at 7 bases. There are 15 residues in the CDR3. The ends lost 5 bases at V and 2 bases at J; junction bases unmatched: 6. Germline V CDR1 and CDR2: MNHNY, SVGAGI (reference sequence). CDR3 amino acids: CASSGGGGTKNIQYF. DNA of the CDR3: TGTGCCAGCAGTGGCGGGGGAGGAACCAAAAACATTCAGTACTTC.

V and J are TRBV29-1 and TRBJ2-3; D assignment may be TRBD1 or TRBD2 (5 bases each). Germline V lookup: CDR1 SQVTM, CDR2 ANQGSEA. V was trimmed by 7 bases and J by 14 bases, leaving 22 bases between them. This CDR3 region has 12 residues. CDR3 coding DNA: TGCAGCGCTGGCGAGGCCGGGACGCCCGGGTATTTT. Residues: CSAGEAGTPGYF.

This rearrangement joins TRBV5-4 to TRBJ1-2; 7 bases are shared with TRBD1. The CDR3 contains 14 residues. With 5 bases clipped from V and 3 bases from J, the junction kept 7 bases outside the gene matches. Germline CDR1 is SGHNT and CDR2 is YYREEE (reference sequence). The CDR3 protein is CASRLRGGDYGYTF. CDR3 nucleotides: TGTGCCAGCAGACTACGAGGGGGCGACTATGGCTACACCTTC.

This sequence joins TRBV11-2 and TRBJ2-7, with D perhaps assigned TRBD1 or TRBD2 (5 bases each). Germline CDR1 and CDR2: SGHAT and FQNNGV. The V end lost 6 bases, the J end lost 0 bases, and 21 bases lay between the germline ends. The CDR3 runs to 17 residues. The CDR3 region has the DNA TGTGCCAGCAGAGTATCCGGGACCCCACTAAGCTCCTACGAGCAGTACTTC. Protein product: CASRVSGTPLSSYEQYF.

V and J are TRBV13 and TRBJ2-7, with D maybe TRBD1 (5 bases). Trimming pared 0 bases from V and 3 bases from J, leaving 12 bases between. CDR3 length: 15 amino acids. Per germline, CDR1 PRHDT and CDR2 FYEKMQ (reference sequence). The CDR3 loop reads CASSLGRAGDYEQYF. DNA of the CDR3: TGTGCCAGCAGCTTAGGCAGGGCCGGTGACTACGAGCAGTACTTC.

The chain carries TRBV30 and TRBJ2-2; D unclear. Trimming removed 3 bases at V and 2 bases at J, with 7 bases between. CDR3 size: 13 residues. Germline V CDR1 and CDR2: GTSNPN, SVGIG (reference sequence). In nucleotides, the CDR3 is TGTGCCTGGAGCTTATTCAACACCGGGGAGCTGTTTTTT. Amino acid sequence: CAWSLFNTGELFF.

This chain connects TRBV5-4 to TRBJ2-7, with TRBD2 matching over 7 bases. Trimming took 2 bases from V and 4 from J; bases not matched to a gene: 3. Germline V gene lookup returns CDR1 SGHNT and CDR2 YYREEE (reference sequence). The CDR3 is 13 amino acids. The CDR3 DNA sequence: TGTGCCAGCAGCTTCGGGACTACGTACGAGCAGTACTTC. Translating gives CASSFGTTYEQYF.

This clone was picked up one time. CDR3 protein: CASSLNGGLETQYF. CDR3 sequence (DNA): TGTGCCAGCAGCTTAAATGGGGGGCTGGAGACCCAGTACTTC. This chain connects TRBV7-3 to TRBJ2-5; D may correspond to TRBD1 or TRBD2 (6 bases each). CDR1 is SGHTA, CDR2 FQGTGA, per germline. V lost 1 base to trimming and J lost 5 bases, with 11 bases between them. This CDR3 has 14 amino acids.

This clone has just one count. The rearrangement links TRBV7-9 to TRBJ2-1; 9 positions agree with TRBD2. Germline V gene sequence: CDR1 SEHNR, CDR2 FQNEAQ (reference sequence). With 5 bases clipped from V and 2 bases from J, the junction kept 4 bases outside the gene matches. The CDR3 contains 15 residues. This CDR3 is CASSPRLAAYNEQFF. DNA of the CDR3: TGTGCCAGCAGCCCTAGACTAGCGGCCTACAATGAGCAGTTCTTC.

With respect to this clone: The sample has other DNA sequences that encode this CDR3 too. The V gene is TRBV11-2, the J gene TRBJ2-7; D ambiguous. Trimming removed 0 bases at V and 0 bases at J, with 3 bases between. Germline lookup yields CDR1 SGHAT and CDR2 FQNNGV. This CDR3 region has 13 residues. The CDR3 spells CASSLEYSYEQYF. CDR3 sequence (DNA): TGTGCCAGCAGCTTAGAGTACTCCTACGAGCAGTACTTC.

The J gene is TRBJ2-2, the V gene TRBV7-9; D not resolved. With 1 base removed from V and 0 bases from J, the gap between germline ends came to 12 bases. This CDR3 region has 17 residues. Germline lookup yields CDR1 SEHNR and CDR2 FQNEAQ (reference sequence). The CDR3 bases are TGTGCCAGCAGCTTAGAATATGCACCGACGAACACCGGGGAGCTGTTTTTT. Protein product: CASSLEYAPTNTGELFF.

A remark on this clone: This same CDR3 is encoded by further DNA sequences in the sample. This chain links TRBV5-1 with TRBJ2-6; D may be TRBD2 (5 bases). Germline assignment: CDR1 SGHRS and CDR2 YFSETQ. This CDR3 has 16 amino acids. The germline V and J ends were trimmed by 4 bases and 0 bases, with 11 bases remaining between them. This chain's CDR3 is CASSLGEGSGANVLTF. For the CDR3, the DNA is TGCGCCAGCAGCCTAGGCGAGGGCTCTGGGGCCAACGTCCTGACTTTC.